This TCR beta chain was captured by sequencing in a study of blood T cell repertoires in COVID-19. Across the whole study: COVID-19 samples from acute and convalescent phases originated in the United States, Italy and Spain. PBMCs, B-cell-depleted T cells, or T cells were the source of the cDNA or gDNA that made up the material.

V was clipped by 7 bases and J by 3 bases, with 14 bases between them. CDR3 length: 15 residues. CDR1 and CDR2 from the germline V gene are SGHNT and YYREEE (reference sequence). In the authors' workflow: Amplified reference gene primers provided the basis for estimating nucleated cell counts. TCRdb's table, derived via immunoSEQ multiplex PCR, lists solely in-frame clones and lacks some. D and trimming were read from the DNA, whereas the V and J calls and clone size are those reported in that table. The data hold some 220,000 clones, with 75% to 85% observed a single time. This clone was picked up one time.

The receptor was derived from a human donor in a cohort sampled during active COVID-19. Sequencing was performed on peripheral blood. V is TRBV5-4 and J is TRBJ1-6, with a possible D match to TRBD1 (5 bases). CDR3 sequence (DNA): TGTGCCAGCCGCCCCGGGGGGGTCTATAATTCACCCCTCCACTTT. This codes for CASRPGGVYNSPLHF.